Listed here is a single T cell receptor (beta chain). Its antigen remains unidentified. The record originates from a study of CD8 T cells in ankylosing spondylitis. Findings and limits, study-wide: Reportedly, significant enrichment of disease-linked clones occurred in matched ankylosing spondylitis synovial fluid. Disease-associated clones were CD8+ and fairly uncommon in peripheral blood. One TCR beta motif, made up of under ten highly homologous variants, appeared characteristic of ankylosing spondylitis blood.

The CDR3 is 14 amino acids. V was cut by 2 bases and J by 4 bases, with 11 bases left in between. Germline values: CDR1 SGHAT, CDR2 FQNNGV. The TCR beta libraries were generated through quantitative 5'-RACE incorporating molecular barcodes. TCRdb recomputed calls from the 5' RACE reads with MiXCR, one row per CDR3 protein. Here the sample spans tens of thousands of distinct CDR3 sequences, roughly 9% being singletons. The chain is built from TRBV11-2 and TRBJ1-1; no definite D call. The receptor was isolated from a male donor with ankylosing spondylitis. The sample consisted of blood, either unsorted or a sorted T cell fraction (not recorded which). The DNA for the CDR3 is TGTGCCAGCAGCTTAACAGCCTTGGGCACTGAAGCTTTCTTT. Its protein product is CASSLTALGTEAFF.